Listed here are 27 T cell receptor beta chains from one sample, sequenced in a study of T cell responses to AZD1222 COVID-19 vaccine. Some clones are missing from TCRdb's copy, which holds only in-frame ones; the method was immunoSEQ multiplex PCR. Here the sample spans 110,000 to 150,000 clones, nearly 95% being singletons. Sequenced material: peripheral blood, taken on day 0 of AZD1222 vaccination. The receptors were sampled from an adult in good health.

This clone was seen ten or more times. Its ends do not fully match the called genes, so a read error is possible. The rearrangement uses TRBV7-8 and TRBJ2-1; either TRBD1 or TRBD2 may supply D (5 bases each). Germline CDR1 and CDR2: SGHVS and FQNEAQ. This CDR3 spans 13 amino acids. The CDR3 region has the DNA TGTGCCGGAGGAGGAAGGGGATACACTGAGCAGTTCTTC. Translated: CAGGGRGYTEQFF.

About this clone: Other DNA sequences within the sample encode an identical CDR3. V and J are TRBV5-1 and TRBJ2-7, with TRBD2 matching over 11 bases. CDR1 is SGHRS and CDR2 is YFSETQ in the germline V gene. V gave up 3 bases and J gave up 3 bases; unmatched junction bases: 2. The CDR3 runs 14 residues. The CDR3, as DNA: TGCGCCAGCAGCTCGGGACTAGCGGACTACGAGCAGTACTTC. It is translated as CASSSGLADYEQYF.

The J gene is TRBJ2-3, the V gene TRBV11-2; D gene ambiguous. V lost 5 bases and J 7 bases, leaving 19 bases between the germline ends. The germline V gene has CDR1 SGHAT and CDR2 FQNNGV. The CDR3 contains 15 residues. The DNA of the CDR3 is TGTGCCAGCAGCCAAAACAGTGCGGCTCACCATACGCAGTATTTT. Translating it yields CASSQNSAAHHTQYF.

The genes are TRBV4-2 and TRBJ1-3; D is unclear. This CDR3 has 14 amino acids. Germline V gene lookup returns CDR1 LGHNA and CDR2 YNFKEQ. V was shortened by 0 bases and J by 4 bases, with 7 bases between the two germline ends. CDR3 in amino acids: CASSQDTRGNTIYF. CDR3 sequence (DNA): TGTGCCAGCAGCCAAGATACACGAGGAAACACCATATATTTT.

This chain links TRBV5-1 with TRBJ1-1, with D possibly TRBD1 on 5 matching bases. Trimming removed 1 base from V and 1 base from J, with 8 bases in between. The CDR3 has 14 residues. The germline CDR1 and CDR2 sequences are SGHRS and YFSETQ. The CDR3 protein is CASSLRQGNTEAFF. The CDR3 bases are TGCGCCAGCAGCTTGAGGCAGGGGAACACTGAAGCTTTCTTT.

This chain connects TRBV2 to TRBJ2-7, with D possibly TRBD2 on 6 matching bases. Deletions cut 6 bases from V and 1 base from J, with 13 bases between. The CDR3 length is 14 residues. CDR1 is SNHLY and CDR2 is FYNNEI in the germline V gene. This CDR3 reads CASRETRTSYEQYF. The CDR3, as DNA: TGTGCCAGCAGGGAGACTAGAACTTCCTACGAGCAGTACTTC.

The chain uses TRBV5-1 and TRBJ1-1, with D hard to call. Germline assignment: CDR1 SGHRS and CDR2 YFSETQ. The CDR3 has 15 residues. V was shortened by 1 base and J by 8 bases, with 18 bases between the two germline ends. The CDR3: CASSLLVMASEEAFF. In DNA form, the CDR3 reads TGCGCCAGCAGCTTGTTAGTTATGGCCTCTGAAGAAGCTTTCTTT.

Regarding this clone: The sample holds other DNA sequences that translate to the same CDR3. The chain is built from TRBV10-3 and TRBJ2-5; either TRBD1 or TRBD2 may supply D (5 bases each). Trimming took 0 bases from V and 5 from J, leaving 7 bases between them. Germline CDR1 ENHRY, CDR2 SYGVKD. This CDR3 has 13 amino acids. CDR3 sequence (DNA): TGTGCCATCAGTGAGTCCGAGGGGGAGACCCAGTACTTC. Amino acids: CAISESEGETQYF.

CDR3 sequence: CATSDIDREGYTF. The CDR3 nucleotides are TGTGCCACCAGTGATATTGACAGGGAGGGCTACACCTTC. V gene TRBV24-1 combines with J gene TRBJ1-2; TRBD1 aligns across 7 bases. V gave up 3 bases and J gave up 8 bases; unmatched junction bases: 5. The length of the CDR3 is 13 residues. Germline loops: CDR1 KGHDR, CDR2 SFDVKD.

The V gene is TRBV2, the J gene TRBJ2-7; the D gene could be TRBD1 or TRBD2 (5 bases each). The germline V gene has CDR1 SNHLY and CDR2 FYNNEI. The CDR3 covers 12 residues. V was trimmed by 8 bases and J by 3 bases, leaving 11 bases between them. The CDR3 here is CASQVGVYEQYF. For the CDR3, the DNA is TGTGCCAGCCAGGTGGGGGTCTACGAGCAGTACTTC. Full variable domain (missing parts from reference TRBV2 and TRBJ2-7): EPEVTQTPSHQVTQMGQEVILRCVPISNHLYFYWYRQILGQKVEFLVSFYNNEISEKSEIFDDQFSVERPDGSNFTLKIRSTKLEDSAMYFCASQVGVYEQYFGPGTRLTVT.

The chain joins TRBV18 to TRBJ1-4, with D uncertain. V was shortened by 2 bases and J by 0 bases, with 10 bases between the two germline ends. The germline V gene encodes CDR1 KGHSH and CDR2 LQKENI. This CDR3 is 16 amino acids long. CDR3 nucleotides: TGTGCCAGCTCACCAAACGACATATCAACTAATGAAAAACTGTTTTTT. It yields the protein CASSPNDISTNEKLFF.

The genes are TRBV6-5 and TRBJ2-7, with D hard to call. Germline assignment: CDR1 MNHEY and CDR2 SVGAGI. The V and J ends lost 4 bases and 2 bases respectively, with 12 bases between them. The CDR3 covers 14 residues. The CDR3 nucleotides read TGTGCCAGCAGTTTCCTGACTGGCACCTACGAGCAGTACTTC. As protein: CASSFLTGTYEQYF.

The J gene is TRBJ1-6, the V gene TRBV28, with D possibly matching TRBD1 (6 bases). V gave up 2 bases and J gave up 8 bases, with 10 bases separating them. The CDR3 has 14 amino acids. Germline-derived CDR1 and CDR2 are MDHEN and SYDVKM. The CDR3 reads CASSLGGADSPLHF. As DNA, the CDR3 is TGTGCCAGCAGTTTAGGGGGGGCTGATTCACCCCTCCACTTT.

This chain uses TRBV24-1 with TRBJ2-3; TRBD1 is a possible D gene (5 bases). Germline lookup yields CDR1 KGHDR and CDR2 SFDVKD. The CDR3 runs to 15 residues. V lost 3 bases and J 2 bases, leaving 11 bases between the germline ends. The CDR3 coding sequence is TGTGCCACCAGTGATGTGGACACCTACACAGATACGCAGTATTTT. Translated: CATSDVDTYTDTQYF.

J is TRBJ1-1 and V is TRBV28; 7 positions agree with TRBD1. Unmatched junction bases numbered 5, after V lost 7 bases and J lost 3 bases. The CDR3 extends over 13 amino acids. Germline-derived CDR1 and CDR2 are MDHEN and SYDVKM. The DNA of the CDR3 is TGTGCCAGCACCAGGGGGGGCGACACTGAAGCTTTCTTT. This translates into CASTRGGDTEAFF.

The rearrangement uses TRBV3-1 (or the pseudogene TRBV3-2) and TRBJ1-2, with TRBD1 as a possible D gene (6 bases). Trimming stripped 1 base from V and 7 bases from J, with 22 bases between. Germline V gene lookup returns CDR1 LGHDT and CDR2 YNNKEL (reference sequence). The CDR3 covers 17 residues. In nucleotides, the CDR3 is TGTGCCAGCAGCCAAGTGGGGCGAGGGGGGCTTCGAGGTGGCTACACCTTC. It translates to CASSQVGRGGLRGGYTF.

CDR3 residues: CASSYVLTSGRAGKNIQYF. CDR3 nucleotide sequence: TGTGCCAGCAGTTACGTATTGACTAGCGGGAGGGCAGGCAAAAACATTCAGTACTTC. The chain couples TRBV6-7 to TRBJ2-4, with TRBD2 matching over 14 bases. TRBV6-7 is an ORF; its function is uncertain. Trimming removed 2 bases from V and 3 bases from J; junction bases left unmatched: 9. The CDR3 spans 19 residues.

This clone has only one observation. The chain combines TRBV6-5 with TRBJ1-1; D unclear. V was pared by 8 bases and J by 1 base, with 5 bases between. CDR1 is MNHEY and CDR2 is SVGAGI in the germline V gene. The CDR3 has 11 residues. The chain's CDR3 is CASFRNTEAFF. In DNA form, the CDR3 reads TGTGCCAGCTTTAGGAACACTGAAGCTTTCTTT.

The CDR3 nucleotides are TGTGCCAGCAGCCCCGGGACAGGGGACTGGGGCTACACCTTC. This encodes CASSPGTGDWGYTF. J is TRBJ1-2 and V is TRBV7-8; 10 nucleotides align to TRBD1. The CDR3 covers 14 residues. Per the germline V gene, CDR1 is SGHVS and CDR2 is FQNEAQ. The V segment lost 5 bases and the J segment 8 bases; nucleotides outside the gene matches: 8.

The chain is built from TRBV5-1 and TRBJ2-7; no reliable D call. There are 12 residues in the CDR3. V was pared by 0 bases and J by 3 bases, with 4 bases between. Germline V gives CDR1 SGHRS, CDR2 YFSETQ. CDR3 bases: TGCGCCAGCAGCTTGGACGTCTACGAGCAGTACTTC. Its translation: CASSLDVYEQYF. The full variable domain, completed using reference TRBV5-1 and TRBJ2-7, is KAGVTQTPRYLIKTRGQQVTLSCSPISGHRSVSWYQQTPGQGLQFLFEYFSETQRNKGNFPGRFSGRQFSNSRSEMNVSTLELGDSALYLCASSLDVYEQYFGPGTRLTVT.

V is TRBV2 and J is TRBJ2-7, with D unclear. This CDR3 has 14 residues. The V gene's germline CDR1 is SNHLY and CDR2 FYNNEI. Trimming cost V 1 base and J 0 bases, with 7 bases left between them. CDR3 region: CASSEDTFSYEQYF. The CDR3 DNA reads TGTGCCAGCAGTGAAGACACCTTCTCCTACGAGCAGTACTTC. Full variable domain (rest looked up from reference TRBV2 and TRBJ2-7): EPEVTQTPSHQVTQMGQEVILRCVPISNHLYFYWYRQILGQKVEFLVSFYNNEISEKSEIFDDQFSVERPDGSNFTLKIRSTKLEDSAMYFCASSEDTFSYEQYFGPGTRLTVT.

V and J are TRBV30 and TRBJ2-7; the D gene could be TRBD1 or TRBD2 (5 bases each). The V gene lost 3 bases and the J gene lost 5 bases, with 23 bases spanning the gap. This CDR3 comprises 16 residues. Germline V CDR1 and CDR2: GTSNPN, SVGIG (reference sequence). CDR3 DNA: TGTGCCTGGAGGCGCTTAACTAGGGGTCCTACCGACGAGCAGTACTTC. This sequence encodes CAWRRLTRGPTDEQYF. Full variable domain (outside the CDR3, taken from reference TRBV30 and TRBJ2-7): SQTIHQWPATLVQPVGSPLSLECTVEGTSNPNLYWYRQAAGRGLQLLFYSVGIGQISSEVPQNLSASRPQDRQFILSSKKLLLSDSGFYLCAWRRLTRGPTDEQYFGPGTRLTVT.

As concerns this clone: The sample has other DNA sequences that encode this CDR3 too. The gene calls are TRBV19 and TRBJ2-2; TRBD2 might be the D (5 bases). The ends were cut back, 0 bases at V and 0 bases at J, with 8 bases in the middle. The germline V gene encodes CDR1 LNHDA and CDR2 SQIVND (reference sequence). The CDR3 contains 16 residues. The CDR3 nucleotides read TGTGCCAGTAGTATAGATCGAGCGGCGAACACCGGGGAGCTGTTTTTT. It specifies CASSIDRAANTGELFF.

CDR3 coding DNA: TGCAGCGTTGTAACAGCAGGGTTGGGGGAGCTGTTTTTT. It codes for CSVVTAGLGELFF. This chain connects TRBV29-1 to TRBJ2-2, with a weak D call TRBD1 (5 bases). Trimming stripped 4 bases from V and 8 bases from J, with 14 bases between. The CDR3 extends over 13 amino acids. Germline V lookup: CDR1 SQVTM, CDR2 ANQGSEA.

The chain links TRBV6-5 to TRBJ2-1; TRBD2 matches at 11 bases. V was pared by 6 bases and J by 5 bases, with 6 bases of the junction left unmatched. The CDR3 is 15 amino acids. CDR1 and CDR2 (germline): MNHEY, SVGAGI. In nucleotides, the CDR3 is TGTGCCAGCAGCAAGACTAGCGGGAACGACAATGAGCAGTTCTTC. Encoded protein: CASSKTSGNDNEQFF.

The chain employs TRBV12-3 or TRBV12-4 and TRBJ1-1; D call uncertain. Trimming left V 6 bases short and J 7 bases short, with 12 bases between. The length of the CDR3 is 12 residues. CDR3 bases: TGTGCCAGCAGCCCCGGCACCTTTGAAGCTTTCTTT. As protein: CASSPGTFEAFF.

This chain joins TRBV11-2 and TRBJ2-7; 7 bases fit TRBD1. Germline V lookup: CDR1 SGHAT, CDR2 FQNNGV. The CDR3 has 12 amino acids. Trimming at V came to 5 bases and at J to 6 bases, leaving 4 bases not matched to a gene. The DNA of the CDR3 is TGTGCCAGCAGCCCTCGACAGGGCGAGCAGTACTTC. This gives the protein CASSPRQGEQYF. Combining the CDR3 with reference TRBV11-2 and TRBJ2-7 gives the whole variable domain EAGVAQSPRYKIIEKRQSVAFWCNPISGHATLYWYQQILGQGPKLLIQFQNNGVVDDSQLPKDRFSAERLKGVDSTLKIQPAKLEDSAVYLCASSPRQGEQYFGPGTRLTVT.